This TCR beta chain came from a study of blood T cell repertoires in COVID-19 (TCRdb year 2020). Study-wide context: Samples from collaborators originated in the United States, Italy and Spain and spanned both the acute and convalescent phases of COVID-19. A de-identified subject ID, COVID-19 status, age in years and sex were almost always included in the sample metadata. The repertoires were released in a freely available public database meant as a resource for research on the immune response to SARS-CoV-2. Subjects who had been exposed to COVID-19, were actively infected with it, or had recovered from it provided the deeply sampled blood TCRbeta repertoires that made up the dataset. Where HLA class I and class II types were available, the types were taken from metadata supplied by the sample provider, not from assay-based typing. The material from the prospective study consisted of cDNA or gDNA derived from T cells, B-cell-depleted T cells, or PBMCs. Samples came from the ongoing ImmuneRACE study (first 160 participants) plus 1,254 subjects from 6 global collaborators. Beyond this particular receptor, the publication reports: Clinical and demographic metadata were provided uncurated, with the amount varying by source and participant.

Concerning this clone: This receptor's antigen is unknown. The record has no base qualities; no much larger clone is one base away.

The cysteine opens and the phenylalanine closes a CDR3 of 16 amino acids. Only the CDR3 DNA stays, 48 bases, in frame from base 1. V and J are truncated by 0 bases and 4 bases respectively, leaving an intervening sequence of 14 bases. Per the germline V gene, MGHRA is the CDR1 and YSYEKL is the CDR2. TCRbeta CDR3 regions were amplified from genomic DNA by means of the immunoSEQ Assay, a bias-controlled multiplex PCR. The authors processed their data as follows. Nucleated cell counts per sample were estimated from amplification of reference gene primers within the assay. Sequence reads were collapsed and filtered to measure the absolute abundance of every unique TCRbeta CDR3 rearrangement. For each sample, productive Simpson clonality was calculated as the square root of Simpson's diversity index across productive rearrangements. This is the immuneACCESS table as TCRdb keeps it, with only in-frame sequences that have V and J called. A part of the clones is gone; compared with another copy, unresolved V genes explain less than half, and the rest is unexplained. Clonal size and the V and J genes are those of that table, whereas D and trimming came from the DNA. This sample lists a few hundred thousand clones; about nine tenths were detected once. 6.3% of the sample belongs to the ten largest clones.

One collaborating source in Seattle enrolled patients while the patients were actively infected and followed the patients over time throughout the course of disease. Collaborating institutions collected whole blood in K2EDTA tubes following their own protocols. For TCRbeta analysis, collaborators shipped samples as frozen whole blood, isolated PBMCs, or DNA extracted from either of those sample types. This clonotype was obtained from a woman in her forties or fifties with COVID-19, enrolled during active disease. The material sequenced was peripheral blood. The sequence is built from TRBV4-1 and TRBJ2-3; the D gene cannot be named for sure. The CDR3 reads as follows: CASSQDPFSVPDTQYF. The DNA reads as follows: TGCGCCAGCAGCCAAGACCCCTTCTCCGTTCCAGATACGCAGTATTTT.